Listed here are 16 T cell receptor beta chains from one sample, sequenced in a study of cytomegalovirus exposure and HLA in healthy donors. 13 Jbeta primers and 60 Vbeta primers were used for the PCR. Libraries were prepared by immunoSEQ multiplex PCR; TCRdb keeps only in-frame clonotypes and omits some of them. The table lists about 120,000 clones, over 75% of them singletons. The source material was PBMCs. The receptors shown here come from a man aged 18 to 35 in good health and CMV-seropositive.

This clone showed up just once. This sequence joins TRBV5-1 and TRBJ2-7, with D perhaps TRBD1 (6 bases). Looked up from germline, CDR1 is SGHRS and CDR2 is YFSETQ. Trimming took 1 base from V and 1 from J, leaving 12 bases between them. The CDR3 runs to 15 residues. CDR3 DNA: TGCGCCAGCAGCTTGATAACAGGGAAATCCTACGAGCAGTACTTC. It codes for CASSLITGKSYEQYF.

This clone was detected only once. An end of the junction does not agree with germline; a read error may underlie this. The chain joins TRBV2 to TRBJ2-6, with a weak D call TRBD1 (5 bases). The CDR3 extends over 16 amino acids. From germline, CDR1 is SNHLY and CDR2 FYNNEI. The CDR3 loop is CASSEAPHSGANGLTF. For the CDR3, the DNA is TGTGCCAGCAGTGAAGCGCCTCACTCTGGGGCCAACGGCCTGACTTTC.

The rearrangement uses TRBV9 and TRBJ2-5; the D gene is possibly TRBD2 (6 bases). The J call may be incorrect, as the DNA end agrees better with TRBJ2-7. There are 14 residues in the CDR3. The germline CDR1 and CDR2 sequences are SGDLS and YYNGEE. The CDR3: CASSVGRSSYEQYF. The CDR3 nucleotides read TGTGCCAGCAGCGTGGGGAGGAGCTCCTACGAGCAGTACTTC.

The rearrangement uses TRBV30 and TRBJ2-1, with TRBD1 identical over 9 bases. CDR1 is GTSNPN, CDR2 SVGIG, per germline (reference sequence). V lost 6 bases, J lost 8 bases, and 11 bases stayed unmatched. The CDR3 is 14 residues long. The CDR3 protein is CACSDRGIWDEQFF. CDR3 nucleotides: TGTGCCTGTTCGGACAGGGGTATATGGGATGAGCAGTTCTTC.

The rearrangement links TRBV19 to TRBJ1-5, with 8 positions matching TRBD1. The CDR3 consists of 15 residues. The junction had 5 bases not matched to a gene; V was cut back by 3 bases and J by 4 bases. Germline CDR1 is LNHDA and CDR2 is SQIVND (reference sequence). This chain's CDR3 is CASSITGTGNQPQHF. DNA for the CDR3: TGTGCCAGTAGTATCACTGGGACAGGAAATCAGCCCCAGCATTTT. Drawing the rest from reference TRBV19 and TRBJ1-5, the complete variable domain is DGGITQSPKYLFRKEGQNVTLSCEQNLNHDAMYWYRQDPGQGLRLIYYSQIVNDFQKGDIAEGYSVSREKKESFPLTVTSAQKNPTAFYLCASSITGTGNQPQHFGDGTRLSIL.

The chain carries TRBV28 and TRBJ2-3, with TRBD1 matching 7 bases. CDR1 and CDR2 (germline): MDHEN, SYDVKM. The CDR3 totals 16 residues. V lost 5 bases and J lost 0; bases outside the gene matches: 8. As DNA, the CDR3 is TGTGCCAGCAGTACCACAGGGGCGGCTAGCACAGATACGCAGTATTTT. Translating gives CASSTTGAASTDTQYF. Variable domain in full (rest from reference TRBV28 and TRBJ2-3): DVKVTQSSRYLVKRTGEKVFLECVQDMDHENMFWYRQDPGLGLRLIYFSYDVKMKEKGDIPEGYSVSREKKERFSLILESASTNQTSMYLCASSTTGAASTDTQYFGPGTRLTVL.

The rearrangement links TRBV5-4 to TRBJ2-3; D possibly corresponds to TRBD2 (6 bases). The CDR3 contains 15 residues. The ends were cut back, 2 bases at V and 1 base at J, with 11 bases in the middle. Germline loops: CDR1 SGHNT, CDR2 YYREEE (reference sequence). Here the CDR3 reads CASSFGGTRTDTQYF. In DNA form, the CDR3 reads TGTGCCAGCAGCTTCGGAGGGACGCGCACAGATACGCAGTATTTT.

The chain carries TRBV5-4 and TRBJ2-7, with 10 bases matching TRBD1. Germline V gives CDR1 SGHNT, CDR2 YYREEE (reference sequence). Losses at the gene ends were 5 bases for V and 0 bases for J; bases not matched to a gene: 5. CDR3 length: 15 residues. CDR3 nucleotide sequence: TGTGCCAGCAGACCATGGACAGGGGGCTCCTACGAGCAGTACTTC. Protein sequence: CASRPWTGGSYEQYF.

V gene TRBV5-1 combines with J gene TRBJ2-1; D unresolved. The CDR3 covers 12 residues. Germline V lookup: CDR1 SGHRS, CDR2 YFSETQ. Trimming removed 0 bases at V and 6 bases at J, with 4 bases between. CDR3 region: CASSLVSNEQFF. The CDR3 DNA follows: TGCGCCAGCAGCTTGGTCTCCAATGAGCAGTTCTTC.

This clone was seen only a few times. The chain uses TRBV11-2 and TRBJ2-5, with 7 bases aligning to TRBD2. Germline V lookup: CDR1 SGHAT, CDR2 FQNNGV. Trimming cost V 3 bases and J 5 bases; bases outside gene matches: 3. The CDR3 sequence is 13 residues long. CDR3 amino acids: CASSFRDYETQYF. CDR3 nucleotides: TGTGCCAGCAGCTTTCGGGACTACGAGACCCAGTACTTC.

The chain links TRBV4-1 to TRBJ1-2; D is ambiguous. The CDR3 contains 17 residues. The V and J ends lost 0 bases and 2 bases respectively, with 16 bases between them. Per the germline V gene, CDR1 is MGHRA and CDR2 is YSYEKL. CDR3 coding DNA: TGCGCCAGCAGCCAAGATAAAGGTTGGCGGCGGAACTATGGCTACACCTTC. Translated: CASSQDKGWRRNYGYTF.

The chain employs TRBV5-6 and TRBJ1-2, with D unresolved. Trimming cost V 1 base and J 8 bases, with 12 bases left between them. Germline values: CDR1 SGHDT, CDR2 YYEEEE. The CDR3 runs 13 residues. The CDR3 protein is CASSLSGPEGYTF. Here the CDR3 DNA reads TGTGCCAGCAGCTTGTCTGGTCCGGAGGGCTACACCTTC.

V usage is TRBV30 and J usage is TRBJ1-5; maybe TRBD1 (6 bases). The CDR3 has 15 residues. The germline gives CDR1 GTSNPN, CDR2 SVGIG (reference sequence). With 2 bases removed from V and 3 bases from J, the gap between germline ends came to 14 bases. The CDR3 nucleotides read TGTGCCTGGAGTCAGGACAGTGAGTTCAATCAGCCCCAGCATTTT. It is translated as CAWSQDSEFNQPQHF.

This rearrangement joins TRBV5-4 to TRBJ1-2, with D possibly matching TRBD1 (5 bases). Trimming shortened V by 2 bases and J by 6 bases, and 14 bases separated the two germline ends. The CDR3 contains 14 residues. Germline-derived CDR1 and CDR2 are SGHNT and YYREEE (reference sequence). The CDR3 spells CASSFGGGRDGYTF. DNA of the CDR3: TGTGCCAGCAGCTTTGGGGGGGGACGTGATGGCTACACCTTC.

V is TRBV5-6 and J is TRBJ1-6, with D maybe TRBD1 (6 bases). The V end was cut by 3 bases, the J end by 7 bases, with 17 bases between. The germline gives CDR1 SGHDT, CDR2 YYEEEE. CDR3 length: 16 amino acids. As DNA, the CDR3 is TGTGCCAGCAGCTCCCTCTGGTCAGGGGAGAATTCACCCCTCCACTTT. The encoded protein is CASSSLWSGENSPLHF.

The chain is built from TRBV11-3 and TRBJ2-7, with D tentatively TRBD2 (5 bases). The V and J ends lost 4 bases and 3 bases respectively, with 10 bases between them. The CDR3 runs 13 residues. The germline V gene encodes CDR1 SGHNT and CDR2 YENEEA. Written as DNA, the CDR3 is TGTGCCAGCAGCTCCTCTGCGGGCTACGAGCAGTACTTC. Translation: CASSSSAGYEQYF.